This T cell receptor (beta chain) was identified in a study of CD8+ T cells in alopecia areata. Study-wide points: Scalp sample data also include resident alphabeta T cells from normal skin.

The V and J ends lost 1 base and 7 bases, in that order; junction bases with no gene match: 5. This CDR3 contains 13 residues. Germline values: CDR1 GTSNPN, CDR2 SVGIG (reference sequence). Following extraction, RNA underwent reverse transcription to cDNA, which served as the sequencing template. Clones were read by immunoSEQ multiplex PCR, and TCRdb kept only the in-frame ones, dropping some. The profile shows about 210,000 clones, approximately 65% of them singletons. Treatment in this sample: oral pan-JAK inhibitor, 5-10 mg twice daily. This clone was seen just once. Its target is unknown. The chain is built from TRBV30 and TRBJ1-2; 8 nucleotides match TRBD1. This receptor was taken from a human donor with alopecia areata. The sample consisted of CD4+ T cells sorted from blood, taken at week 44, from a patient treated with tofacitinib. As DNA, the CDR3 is TGTGCCTGGAGTGAGGGGGACAGGCTTGGCTACACCTTC. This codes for CAWSEGDRLGYTF. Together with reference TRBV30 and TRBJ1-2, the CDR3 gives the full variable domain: SQTIHQWPATLVQPVGSPLSLECTVEGTSNPNLYWYRQAAGRGLQLLFYSVGIGQISSEVPQNLSASRPQDRQFILSSKKLLLSDSGFYLCAWSEGDRLGYTFGSGTRLTVV.